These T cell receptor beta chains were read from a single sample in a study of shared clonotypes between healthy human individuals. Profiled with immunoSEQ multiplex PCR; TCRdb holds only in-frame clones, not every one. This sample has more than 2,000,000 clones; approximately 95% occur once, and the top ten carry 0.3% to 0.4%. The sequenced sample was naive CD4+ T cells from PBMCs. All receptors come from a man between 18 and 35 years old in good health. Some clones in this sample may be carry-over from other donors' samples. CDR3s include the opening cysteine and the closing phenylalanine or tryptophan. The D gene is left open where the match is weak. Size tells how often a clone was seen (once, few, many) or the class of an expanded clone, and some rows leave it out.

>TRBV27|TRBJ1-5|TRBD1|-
TGTGCCAGCAGTGGGGGACAGGGGGTCGGGCAGCCCCAGCATTTT
CASSGGQGVGQPQHF
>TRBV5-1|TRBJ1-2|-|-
TGCGCCAGCAGCTTGGAGATCAGGGGTGGCTACACCTTC
CASSLEIRGGYTF
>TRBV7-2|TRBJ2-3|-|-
TGTGCCAGCCGAATTGAAGATACGCAGTATTTT
CASRIEDTQYF
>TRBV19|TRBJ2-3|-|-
TGTGCCAGTAGAGACAGGGGAGCGGGAGGTTACGTAGATACGCAGTATTTT
CASRDRGAGGYVDTQYF
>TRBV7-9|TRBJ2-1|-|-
TGTGCCAGCAGTCGAGATGCGGGGTACCCCGTGGTACAGTTCTTC
CASSRDAGYPVVQFF
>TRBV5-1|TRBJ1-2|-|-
TGCGCCAGCAGCGCATGGGGAGGAGGCCAACATGGCTACACCTTC
CASSAWGGGQHGYTF
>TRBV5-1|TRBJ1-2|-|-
TGCGCCAGCAGCTTCACCCCTCCAGACAGTTCTGACTATGGCTACACCTTC
CASSFTPPDSSDYGYTF
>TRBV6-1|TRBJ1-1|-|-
TGTGCCAGCAAGGAGGGATGGACTGAAGCTTTCTTT
CASKEGWTEAFF
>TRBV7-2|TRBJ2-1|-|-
TGTGCCAGCAGCAGGGGGGAGGGACTTCACTACAATGAGCAGTTCTTC
CASSRGEGLHYNEQFF
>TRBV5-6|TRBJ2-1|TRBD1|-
TGTGCCAGCAGCACCAGGGGGCTACAGTACAATGAGCAGTTCTTC
CASSTRGLQYNEQFF
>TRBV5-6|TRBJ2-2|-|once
TGTGCCAGCAGCTCCAGCGTTACCGGGGAGCTGTTTTTT
CASSSSVTGELFF
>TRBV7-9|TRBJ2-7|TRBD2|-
TGTGCCAGCAGCTCCGGGGGGGCTAGCGGGAACCCCTACGAGCAGTACTTC
CASSSGGASGNPYEQYF
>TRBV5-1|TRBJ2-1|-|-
TGCGCCAGCGCGCCCCCGAGCTCGAATGAGCAGTTCTTC
CASAPPSSNEQFF
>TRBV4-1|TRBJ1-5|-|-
TGCGCCAGCAGCCATCACGGAGGGGGGGTTGGAGCGGATCAGCCCCAGCATTTT
CASSHHGGGVGADQPQHF
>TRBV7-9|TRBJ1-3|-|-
TGTGCCAGCAGCTCGGGGGGCTCTGGAAACACCATATATTTT
CASSSGGSGNTIYF
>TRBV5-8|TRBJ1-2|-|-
TGTGCCAGCAGCCACGGACTGGAGGCGGGATATGGCTACACCTTC
CASSHGLEAGYGYTF
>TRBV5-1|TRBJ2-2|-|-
TGCGCCAGCAGCTCAGGGCCTACGAACACCGGGGAGCTGTTTTTT
CASSSGPTNTGELFF
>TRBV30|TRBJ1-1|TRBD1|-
TGTGCCTGGAATCAGGGGGCCACTGAAGCTTTCTTT
CAWNQGATEAFF
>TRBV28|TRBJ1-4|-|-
TGTGCCAGCAGTCTCTCAGATACTAATGAAAAACTGTTTTTT
CASSLSDTNEKLFF
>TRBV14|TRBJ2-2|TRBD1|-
TGTGCCAGCCGGGACAGGGGGAAGAACACCGGGGAGCTGTTTTTT
CASRDRGKNTGELFF
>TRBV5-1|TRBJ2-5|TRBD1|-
TGCGCCAGCAGCACCGGACAGGGGCAAGAGACCCAGTACTTC
CASSTGQGQETQYF
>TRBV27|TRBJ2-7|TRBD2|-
TGTGCCAGCAGTTTGGTAGCGGGATATCATTTGGGCTCCTACGAGCAGTACTTC
CASSLVAGYHLGSYEQYF
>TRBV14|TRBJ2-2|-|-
TGTGCCAGCAGCCTCCTCACGGGGAGTGACACCGGGGAGCTGTTTTTT
CASSLLTGSDTGELFF
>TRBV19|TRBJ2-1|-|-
TGTGCCAGTAGTAGGGGGTCCGATGAGCAGTTCTTC
CASSRGSDEQFF
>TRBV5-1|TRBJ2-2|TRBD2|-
TGCGCCAGCAGCACCCCCGGGACTAGCTATGTCACCGGGGAGCTGTTTTTT
CASSTPGTSYVTGELFF
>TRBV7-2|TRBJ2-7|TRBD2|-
TGTGCCAGCAGCAGCAAGCGGGAGCCCTCCTACGAGCAGTACTTC
CASSSKREPSYEQYF
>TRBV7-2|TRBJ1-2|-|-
TGTGCCAGCAGCACCGCGACGGATACTAACTATGGCTACACCTTC
CASSTATDTNYGYTF
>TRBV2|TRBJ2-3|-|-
TGTGCCAGCAGTGAGATATCAGGGCGGGGATACTCATTCCCTAGCACAGATACGCAGTATTTT
CASSEISGRGYSFPSTDTQYF
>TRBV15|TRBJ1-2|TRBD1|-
TGTGCCACCAGCAGAGATCGGGGACAGGGGGAAAACTATGGCTACACCTTC
CATSRDRGQGENYGYTF
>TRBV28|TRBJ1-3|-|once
TGTGCCAGCAGTTTATCGGGATTCGGGGCTTCTGGAAACACCATATATTTT
CASSLSGFGASGNTIYF
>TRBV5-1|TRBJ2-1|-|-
TGCGCCAGCAGCTTAGGAACTCTCGGCAATGAGCAGTTCTTC
CASSLGTLGNEQFF
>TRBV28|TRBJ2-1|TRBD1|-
TGTGCCAGCAGAATCTCCGGGACAGGGGCCTACAATGAGCAGTTCTTC
CASRISGTGAYNEQFF
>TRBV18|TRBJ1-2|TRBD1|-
TGTGCCAGCTCACCACTGACAGGGGAAAACTATGGCTACACCTTC
CASSPLTGENYGYTF
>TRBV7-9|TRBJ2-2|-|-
TGTGCCAGCAGCTTAGGGGCCGGGGGTGACGTCGGGGAGCTGTTTTTT
CASSLGAGGDVGELFF
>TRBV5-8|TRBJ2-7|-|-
TGTGCCAGCAGCTTCAGCCGACAGGCCCCCGGGAGCGAGCAGTACTTC
CASSFSRQAPGSEQYF
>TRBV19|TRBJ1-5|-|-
TGTGCCAGTAGTATTGGAGGGAGGAGCAATCAGCCCCAGCATTTT
CASSIGGRSNQPQHF
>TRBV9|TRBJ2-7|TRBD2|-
TGTGCCAGCAGCGAAGGACTAGGGGCCAACGAGCAGTACTTC
CASSEGLGANEQYF
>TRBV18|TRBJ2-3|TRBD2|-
TGTGCCAGCTCACCACCAGCGGGAGGGCCTGCAGATACGCAGTATTTT
CASSPPAGGPADTQYF
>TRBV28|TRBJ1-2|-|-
TGTGCCAGCACCCCGTCAGGGGCCGGCTACACCTTC
CASTPSGAGYTF
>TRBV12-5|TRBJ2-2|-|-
TGTGCTAGTGGTTCTCGGGAACCCGGGGAGCTGTTTTTT
CASGSREPGELFF
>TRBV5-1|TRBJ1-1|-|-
TGCGCCAGCAGCCAAGCCCCGGGGGGCACTGAAGCTTTCTTT
CASSQAPGGTEAFF
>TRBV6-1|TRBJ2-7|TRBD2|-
TGTGCCAGCAATCTTGAACTAGCGAGCTACGAGCAGTACTTC
CASNLELASYEQYF
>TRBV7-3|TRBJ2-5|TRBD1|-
TGTGCCAGCAGTTATGACAGGGAAGAGACCCAGTACTTC
CASSYDREETQYF
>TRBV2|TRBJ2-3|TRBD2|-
TGTGCCAGCCCGGGGCGGGAGCGCACAGATACGCAGTATTTT
CASPGRERTDTQYF
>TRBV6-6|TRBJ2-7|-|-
TGTGCCAGCAGTTACTCGTGGCCTGCTTCCTACGAGCAGTACTTC
CASSYSWPASYEQYF
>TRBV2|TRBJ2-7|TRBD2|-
TGTGCCAGCAATTGGAACCGACTAGCGGGGAACTACGAGCAGTACTTC
CASNWNRLAGNYEQYF
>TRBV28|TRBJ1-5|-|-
TGTGCCAGCAGTTTACTCGGGCCTAGCAATCAGCCCCAGCATTTT
CASSLLGPSNQPQHF